The source of this T cell receptor beta chain is a study of T-cell reconstitution after alpha-beta-depleted transplantation in children. Study-level findings and limits: A year post-transplant, T-cell counts and diversity derived mostly from newly produced T cells. Expanded graft clones numbering several hundred reportedly gave rise to alpha-beta T cells about two months after transplant.

Comment on this clonotype: Its antigen is unidentified.

This CDR3 spans 13 amino acids. The V gene's germline CDR1 is SGHRS and CDR2 YFSETQ. Trimming took 0 bases from V and 5 from J, leaving 6 bases between them. Researchers prepared the TCRbeta library using unique molecular identifiers, the study reports. TCRdb ran MiXCR on the PCR reads and lists one entry per CDR3 protein. This table has 90,000 to 100,000 distinct CDR3 sequences, about 25% appearing once. The rearrangement uses TRBV5-1 and TRBJ1-5, with D unclear. The sequence was collected from a boy younger than 10 with acute lymphoblastic leukemia, due to receive a stem cell transplant. The sample here was PBMCs, taken before TCRalphabeta/CD19-depleted stem cell transplant. The CDR3 spells CASSLGPDQPQHF. In nucleotides, the CDR3 is TGCGCCAGCAGCTTGGGGCCTGATCAGCCCCAGCATTTT.